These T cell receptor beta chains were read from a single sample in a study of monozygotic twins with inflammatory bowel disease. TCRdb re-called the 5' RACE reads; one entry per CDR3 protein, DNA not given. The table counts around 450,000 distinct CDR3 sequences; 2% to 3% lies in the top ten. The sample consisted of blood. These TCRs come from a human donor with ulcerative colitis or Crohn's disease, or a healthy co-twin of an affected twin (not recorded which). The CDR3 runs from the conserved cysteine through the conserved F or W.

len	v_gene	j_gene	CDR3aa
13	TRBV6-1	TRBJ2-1	CASLSGQYNEQFF
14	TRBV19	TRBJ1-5	CASSGQGRNQPQHF
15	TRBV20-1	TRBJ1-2	CSAPLEGGGIYGYTF
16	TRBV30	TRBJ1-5	CAWSVTGGPGHQPQHF
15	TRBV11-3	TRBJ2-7	CASSQSGQGKYEQYF
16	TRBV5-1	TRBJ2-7	CASSLGDRGKNYEQYF
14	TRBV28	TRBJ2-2	CASRPGHYTGELFF
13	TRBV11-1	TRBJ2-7	CASSRLAYYEQYF
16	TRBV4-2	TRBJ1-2	CASSPERTEANYGYTF
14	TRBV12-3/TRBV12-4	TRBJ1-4	CASSKGDANEKLFF
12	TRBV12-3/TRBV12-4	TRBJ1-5	CASSWGDQPQHF
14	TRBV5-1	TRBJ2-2	CASSLDNPTGELFF
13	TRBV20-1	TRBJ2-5	CSSKDGAFWAQYF
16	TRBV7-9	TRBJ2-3	CASSLDYRSSTDTQYF
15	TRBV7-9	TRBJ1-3	CASSYPGQGANTIYF
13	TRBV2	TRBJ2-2	CATRTSYAGELFF
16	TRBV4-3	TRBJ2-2	CASSHLPGLETGELFF
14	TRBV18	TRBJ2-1	CASSPQYEGNEQFF
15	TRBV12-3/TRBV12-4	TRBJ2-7	CASRFTGALSYEQYF
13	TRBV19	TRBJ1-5	CAHAGMGNQPQHF
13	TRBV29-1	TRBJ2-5	CSVLPGAQETQYF
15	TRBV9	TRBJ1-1	CASSVAEGRGTEAFF
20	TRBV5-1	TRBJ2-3	CASSGIWTSGGTEPTNTQYF
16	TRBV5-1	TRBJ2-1	CASSLALAGPRDEQFF
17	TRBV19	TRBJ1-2	CDSSGSPGGGGVYGYTF
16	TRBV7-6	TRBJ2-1	CASSLMGGASDNEQFF
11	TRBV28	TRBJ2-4	CASSTGPIQYF
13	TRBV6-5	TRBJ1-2	CASSYDRNYGYTF
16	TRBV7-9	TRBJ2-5	CASSSNLLTSQETQYF
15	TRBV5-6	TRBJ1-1	CASSLEEEGTTEAFF
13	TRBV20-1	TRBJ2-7	CKITSGSGLEQYF
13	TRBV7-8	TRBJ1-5	CASSLAWGQPQHF
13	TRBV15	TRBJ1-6	CATSLQMNSPLHF
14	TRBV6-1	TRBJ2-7	CASMPQGNLREQYF
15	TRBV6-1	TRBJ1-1	CASTPDGGWGTEAFF
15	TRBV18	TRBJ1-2	CASSQLDSLNYGYTF
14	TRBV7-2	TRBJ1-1	CASSLARGLVEAFF
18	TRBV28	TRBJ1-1	CASSLLSGTGTVNTEAFF
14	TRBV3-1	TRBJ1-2	CASSRPGGLYGYTF
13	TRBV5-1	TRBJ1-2	CASSLTGVVGYTF
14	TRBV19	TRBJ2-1	CASSREGFYNEQFF
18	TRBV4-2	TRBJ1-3	CASSQEGVRGFSGNTIYF
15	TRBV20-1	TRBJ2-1	CSAPRSGSVADEQFF
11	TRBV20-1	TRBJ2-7	CSAQDTYEQYF
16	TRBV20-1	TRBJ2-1	CSATKGPGPRGDEQFF